These 30 T cell receptor beta chains originate from one sample sequenced in a study of blood T cells in healthy people across ages. For the second PCR, which ran for about 7 to 12 cycles, a sample-barcoded 5' primer and a J-beta primer mix were used. TCRdb re-called the 5' RACE reads with MiXCR, one entry per CDR3 protein. Here the sample spans about 970,000 distinct CDR3 sequences, about 51% being singletons. The sample taken for sequencing was blood. The receptors stem from a woman in her sixties in good health.

The rearrangement links TRBV10-3 to TRBJ2-7, with 12 bases that match TRBD2. CDR3 size: 15 residues. With V trimmed by 2 bases and J by 1 base, 0 bases remained unmatched. Germline assignment: CDR1 ENHRY and CDR2 SYGVKD. The CDR3 DNA follows: TGTGCCATCAGTGAGGGACTAGCGGGGTCCTACGAGCAGTACTTC. It encodes CAISEGLAGSYEQYF.

The V gene is TRBV9, the J gene TRBJ2-3; 16 bases fit TRBD2. The CDR3 spans 19 residues. The germline CDR1 and CDR2 sequences are SGDLS and YYNGEE. Trimming cost V 3 bases and J 0 bases; bases outside gene matches: 7. The CDR3 is CASSATGTSGRGSTDTQYF. The DNA of the CDR3 is TGTGCCAGCAGCGCCACCGGGACTAGCGGGAGGGGAAGCACAGATACGCAGTATTTT.

The rearrangement joins TRBV29-1 to TRBJ2-7, with TRBD2 matching over 7 bases. This CDR3 spans 15 amino acids. After removal of 6 bases from V and 2 bases from J, the junction contained 13 bases not matched to a gene. The germline gives CDR1 SQVTM, CDR2 ANQGSEA. The CDR3 reads CSVEGTSDRTYEQYF. For the CDR3, the DNA is TGCAGCGTGGAGGGAACTAGCGATCGAACCTACGAGCAGTACTTC.

This clonotype has a handful of counts. The chain is built from TRBV10-3 and TRBJ2-7; D may be TRBD1 (6 bases). CDR1 ENHRY and CDR2 SYGVKD come from the germline V gene. The CDR3 is 15 residues long. Between the trimmed V and J ends, which lost 3 bases and 3 bases, there was a span of 15 bases. This chain's CDR3 is CAISEPGTRNYEQYF. In nucleotides, the CDR3 is TGTGCCATCAGTGAACCCGGGACACGCAACTACGAGCAGTACTTC.

The chain joins TRBV25-1 to TRBJ2-4; D not certain. V was cut by 6 bases and J by 13 bases, with 16 bases left in between. Germline CDR1 is MGHDK and CDR2 is SYGVNS. The length of the CDR3 is 12 residues. The CDR3 sequence is CASSGRDNEQYF. As DNA, the CDR3 is TGTGCCAGCAGCGGGCGCGACAATGAGCAGTACTTC.

This clonotype was found once. The chain carries TRBV7-9 and TRBJ2-1; 10 positions agree with TRBD2. The CDR3 loop spans 13 amino acids. The trim removed 4 bases at V and 7 bases at J, leaving 1 base unmatched. CDR1 is SEHNR and CDR2 is FQNEAQ in the germline V gene (reference sequence). This chain's CDR3 is CASSWGLANEQFF. Here the CDR3 DNA reads TGTGCCAGCAGCTGGGGACTAGCGAATGAGCAGTTCTTC.

J is TRBJ2-7 and V is TRBV7-9; D not resolved. This CDR3 is 15 amino acids long. Per germline, CDR1 SEHNR and CDR2 FQNEAQ (reference sequence). V lost 5 bases and J 4 bases, leaving 18 bases between the germline ends. This CDR3 is CASSRSERPPYEQYF. For the CDR3, the DNA is TGTGCCAGCAGCCGGTCGGAGCGACCACCTTACGAGCAGTACTTC.

The gene calls are TRBV20-1 and TRBJ2-7; no clear D gene. Trimming removed 4 bases at V and 7 bases at J, with 11 bases between. In germline, CDR1 is DFQATT, CDR2 SNEGSKA (reference sequence). The CDR3 is made up of 11 amino acids. The CDR3 sequence: CSAIPKLEQYF. CDR3 DNA sequence: TGCAGTGCTATCCCCAAACTTGAGCAGTACTTC.

A few counts support this clonotype. The chain couples TRBV12-5 to TRBJ1-2, with 8 bases lining up with TRBD1. Losses at the gene ends were 6 bases for V and 4 bases for J; bases not matched to a gene: 7. Germline assignment: CDR1 LGHNT and CDR2 FRNRAP. The CDR3 spans 14 residues. Here the CDR3 DNA reads TGTGCTAGTGGACCACAGGGGGGGTTCTATGGCTACACCTTC. This encodes CASGPQGGFYGYTF.

The rearrangement links TRBV7-8 to TRBJ1-4, with 8 bases fitting TRBD1. Germline CDR1 is SGHVS and CDR2 is FQNEAQ. V shed 5 bases, J shed 2 bases, and the junction held 10 bases outside the gene matches. This CDR3 spans 17 amino acids. CDR3 region: CASSPRRTGLTNEKLFF. CDR3 DNA: TGTGCCAGCAGCCCGAGAAGGACAGGGCTCACTAATGAAAAACTGTTTTTT. The variable domain in full, with the rest retrieved from reference TRBV7-8 and TRBJ1-4, is GAGVSQSPRYKVAKRGQDVALRCDPISGHVSLFWYQQALGQGPEFLTYFQNEAQLDKSGLPSDRFFAERPEGSVSTLKIQRTQQEDSAVYLCASSPRRTGLTNEKLFFGSGTQLSVL.

This clonotype was picked up one time. One base away lies a much larger clone, so this may be a sequencing read error. This chain joins TRBV13 and TRBJ2-6; a weak D match, TRBD1 (6 bases). The germline V gene has CDR1 PRHDT and CDR2 FYEKMQ (reference sequence). The CDR3 spans 15 residues. The CDR3, as DNA: TGTGCCAGCAGCCCCAAGGGGCCAGGGGCCAACGTCCCGACTTTC. This gives the protein CASSPKGPGANVPTF.

This clonotype was counted a single time. V usage is TRBV28 and J usage is TRBJ2-1; D not resolved. CDR3 length equals 13 residues. V was clipped by 1 base and J by 3 bases, with 4 bases between them. Germline-derived CDR1 and CDR2 are MDHEN and SYDVKM. The CDR3 sequence is CASSLYYYNEQFF. DNA of the CDR3: TGTGCCAGCAGTTTATACTACTACAATGAGCAGTTCTTC.

V usage is TRBV6-5 and J usage is TRBJ2-7; TRBD2 matches at 9 bases. CDR1 MNHEY and CDR2 SVGAGI come from the germline V gene. The CDR3 contains 14 residues. Trimming took 6 bases from V and 4 from J; bases not matched to a gene: 7. The CDR3 nucleotides are TGTGCCAGCAGGGTTGGTAGCGGGGGTTACGAGCAGTACTTC. This translates into CASRVGSGGYEQYF.

The chain recombines TRBV24-1 with TRBJ2-3, with D perhaps given as TRBD1 or TRBD2 (5 bases each). The germline V gene has CDR1 KGHDR and CDR2 SFDVKD. CDR3 length: 15 amino acids. V dropped 5 bases and J dropped 4 bases, with 15 bases sitting between them. CDR3 loop: CATSANGDRPDTQYF. The CDR3 DNA reads TGTGCCACCAGTGCCAACGGGGACCGGCCAGATACGCAGTATTTT.

Comment on this clonotype: The junction does not match germline at one end; this may be a read error. The chain uses TRBV7-3 and TRBJ1-2, with D possibly being TRBD1 (6 bases). Per germline, CDR1 SGHTA and CDR2 FQGTGA. The CDR3 is 13 amino acids. The CDR3 DNA sequence: TGTGCCGGCAGCCTACAGGGCCGGTCTGACTACACCTTC. Residues: CAGSLQGRSDYTF.

The genes are TRBV7-3 and TRBJ2-1; 11 bases fit TRBD1. The V segment lost 5 bases and the J segment 8 bases; nucleotides outside the gene matches: 8. The CDR3 covers 15 residues. CDR1 SGHTA and CDR2 FQGTGA come from the germline V gene. The CDR3 region has the DNA TGTGCCAGCAGCCAGAGGGACAGGGGGGGAGATGAGCAGTTCTTC. It specifies CASSQRDRGGDEQFF.

This clonotype has more than one count but fewer than ten. This sequence joins TRBV20-1 and TRBJ2-1, with D perhaps TRBD2 (5 bases). Germline V lookup: CDR1 DFQATT, CDR2 SNEGSKA (reference sequence). V lost 0 bases and J 4 bases, leaving 13 bases between the germline ends. This CDR3 has 15 residues. CDR3 amino acids: CSARDLALGYNEQFF. CDR3 coding DNA: TGCAGTGCTAGAGATCTCGCACTAGGATACAATGAGCAGTTCTTC.

The chain joins TRBV28 to TRBJ1-5; 7 nucleotides match TRBD1. This CDR3 has 15 amino acids. Germline CDR1 is MDHEN and CDR2 is SYDVKM. V was clipped by 6 bases and J by 7 bases; unmatched bases: 12. In DNA, the CDR3 is TGTGCCAGCAGACAATCGACAGGGTTCACACAGCCCCAGCATTTT. It specifies CASRQSTGFTQPQHF.

This clonotype was detected a few times. The rearrangement joins TRBV4-2 to TRBJ2-1; 8 nucleotides align to TRBD2. Unmatched junction bases numbered 14, after V lost 4 bases and J lost 9 bases. Per the germline V gene, CDR1 is LGHNA and CDR2 is YNFKEQ. This CDR3 has 16 amino acids. The DNA for the CDR3 is TGTGCCAGCAGCCCCGCGGGAGGCCAAAAAAGGAGTGAGCAGTTCTTC. Its protein is CASSPAGGQKRSEQFF.

V usage is TRBV3-1 and J usage is TRBJ2-1, with D unclear. The CDR3 runs 16 residues. V dropped 4 bases and J dropped 0 bases, with 13 bases sitting between them. Germline V gives CDR1 LGHDT, CDR2 YNNKEL (reference sequence). CDR3 DNA sequence: TGTGCCAGCAGCCTCCTCCAGTCAAGCTCCTACAATGAGCAGTTCTTC. This codes for CASSLLQSSSYNEQFF.

The chain recombines TRBV28 with TRBJ2-1, with 11 bases identical to TRBD1. Germline V gene lookup returns CDR1 MDHEN and CDR2 SYDVKM. J gave up 8 bases and V 8 bases, and 8 bases lay outside the gene matches. The CDR3 totals 14 residues. Written as DNA, the CDR3 is TGTGCCAGCCGACCGGGACAGGGGGGTTATGAGCAGTTCTTC. Translation: CASRPGQGGYEQFF.

The V call is TRBV15, the J call TRBJ1-5; a possible D gene is TRBD1 (5 bases). V lost 2 bases and J lost 7, with 9 bases in between. The CDR3 sequence is 13 residues long. Germline V gene lookup returns CDR1 LNHNV and CDR2 YYDKDF (reference sequence). The CDR3 reads CATSRQGSQPQHF. The DNA of the CDR3 is TGTGCCACCAGCAGACAGGGCTCCCAGCCCCAGCATTTT.

This chain connects TRBV28 to TRBJ2-3; 9 nucleotides agree with TRBD1. The CDR3 is 15 amino acids. Losses at the gene ends were 2 bases for V and 3 bases for J; bases not matched to a gene: 3. CDR1 and CDR2 (germline): MDHEN, SYDVKM. The CDR3 loop is CASSLMGQGTDTQYF. CDR3 in DNA: TGTGCCAGCAGTTTAATGGGACAGGGAACAGATACGCAGTATTTT.

This clonotype was counted between two and nine times. The chain recombines TRBV12-3 or TRBV12-4 with TRBJ1-2; D gene unclear. V dropped 1 base and J dropped 8 bases, with 8 bases sitting between them. The CDR3 sequence is 12 residues long. The CDR3: CASSLDTSGYTF. Here the CDR3 DNA reads TGTGCCAGCAGTTTAGACACCAGCGGCTACACCTTC.

V is TRBV6-5 and J is TRBJ2-7, with 13 positions matching TRBD2. The CDR3 runs to 15 residues. CDR1 MNHEY and CDR2 SVGAGI come from the germline V gene. V shed 6 bases, J shed 7 bases, and the junction held 9 bases outside the gene matches. DNA for the CDR3: TGTGCCAGCAGCCAACTAGCGGGAGGGGTCTGGGAGCAGTACTTC. Amino acids: CASSQLAGGVWEQYF.

This clonotype was found a few times. This chain uses TRBV29-1 with TRBJ2-3; the D gene is possibly TRBD2 (5 bases). There are 13 residues in the CDR3. Germline V lookup: CDR1 SQVTM, CDR2 ANQGSEA. Deletions cut 6 bases from V and 4 bases from J, with 14 bases between. The CDR3 loop is CSVPGILADTQYF. As DNA, the CDR3 is TGCAGCGTACCCGGGATTCTCGCAGATACGCAGTATTTT.

The chain combines TRBV6-1 with TRBJ2-3; 10 nucleotides match TRBD2. The germline V gene encodes CDR1 MNHNS and CDR2 SASEGT. CDR3 length: 17 amino acids. The ends lost 5 bases at V and 2 bases at J; junction bases unmatched: 10. As DNA, the CDR3 is TGTGCCAGCAGTAAAGGACCAGCGGGAGGGATCACAGATACGCAGTATTTT. This encodes CASSKGPAGGITDTQYF.

CDR3 loop: CASSLAIARDLKETQYF. The CDR3 DNA is TGTGCCAGCAGCTTAGCCATAGCCCGGGACCTAAAAGAGACCCAGTACTTC. This chain links TRBV7-6 with TRBJ2-5, with D tentatively TRBD1 or TRBD2 (5 bases each). Germline assignment: CDR1 SGHVS and CDR2 FNYEAQ. This CDR3 is built from 17 residues. Trimming shortened V by 0 bases and J by 3 bases, and 17 bases separated the two germline ends.

This chain links TRBV5-1 with TRBJ2-2; 7 positions match TRBD1. CDR1 SGHRS and CDR2 YFSETQ come from the germline V gene. This CDR3 has 14 residues. The junction had 7 bases not matched to a gene; V was cut back by 4 bases and J by 7 bases. This CDR3 reads CASSDRVAGGELFF. CDR3 sequence (DNA): TGCGCCAGCAGCGACAGGGTCGCCGGCGGGGAGCTGTTTTTT.

This clonotype came up a few times. V gene TRBV20-1 combines with J gene TRBJ2-3; 12 nucleotides align to TRBD2. The CDR3 length is 15 residues. The germline V gene has CDR1 DFQATT and CDR2 SNEGSKA (reference sequence). After removal of 4 bases from V and 3 bases from J, the junction contained 5 bases not matched to a gene. The CDR3 DNA reads TGCAGTGCTACCCTAGCGGGAGGGAGGACAGATACGCAGTATTTT. It yields the protein CSATLAGGRTDTQYF.